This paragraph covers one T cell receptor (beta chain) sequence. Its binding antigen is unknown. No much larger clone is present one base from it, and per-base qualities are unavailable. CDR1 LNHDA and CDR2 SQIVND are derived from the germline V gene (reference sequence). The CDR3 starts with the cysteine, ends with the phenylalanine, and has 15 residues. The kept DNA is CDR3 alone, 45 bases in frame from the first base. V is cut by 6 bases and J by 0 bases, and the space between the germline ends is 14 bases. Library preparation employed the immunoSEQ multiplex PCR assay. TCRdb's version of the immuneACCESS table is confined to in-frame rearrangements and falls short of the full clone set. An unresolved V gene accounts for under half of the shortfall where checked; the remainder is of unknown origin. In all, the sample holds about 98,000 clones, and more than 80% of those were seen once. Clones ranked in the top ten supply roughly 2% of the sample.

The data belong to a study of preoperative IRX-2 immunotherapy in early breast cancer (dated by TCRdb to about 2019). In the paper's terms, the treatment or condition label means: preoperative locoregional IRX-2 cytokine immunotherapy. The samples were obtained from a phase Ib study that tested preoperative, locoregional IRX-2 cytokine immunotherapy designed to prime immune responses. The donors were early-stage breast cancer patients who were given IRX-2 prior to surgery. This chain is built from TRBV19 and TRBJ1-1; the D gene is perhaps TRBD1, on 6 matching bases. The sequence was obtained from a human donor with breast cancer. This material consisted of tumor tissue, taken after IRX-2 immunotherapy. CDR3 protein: CASRLTGTMNTEAFF. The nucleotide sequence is TGTGCCAGTAGATTAACCGGGACAATGAACACTGAAGCTTTCTTT.